This T cell receptor (beta chain) was captured in a study of long-term antiretroviral therapy in people with HIV. With regard to this clone: Its antigen is not identified.

The germline gives CDR1 MNHEY, CDR2 SVGAGI. V was cut by 2 bases and J by 4 bases, with 12 bases left in between. CDR3 size: 15 residues. General study findings and limits: Drawn between about 2004 and 2017, the blood was possibly obtained under older ART regimens. Dominant in the repertoire at all time points were clones expanded before ART. Narrower CDR3 length ranges marked HIV repertoires relative to controls.

The content of samples before DNA extraction was roughly 0.9-11 million cryopreserved PBMC. With survey level as its setting, the immunoSEQ assay was v3.0. Assay: immunoSEQ multiplex PCR; the TCRdb copy retains only in-frame clones and omits some. The data contain 14,000 or so clones, 82% of them singletons. V is TRBV6-5 and J is TRBJ2-1; perhaps TRBD2 as D (5 bases). The sequences come from unsorted PBMCs, collected 1.8 years before starting antiretroviral therapy. This clonotype was obtained from a woman in her forties with HIV. The CDR3 loop reads CASSYEAARYNEQFF. DNA of the CDR3: TGTGCCAGCAGTTACGAAGCGGCCCGATACAATGAGCAGTTCTTC.